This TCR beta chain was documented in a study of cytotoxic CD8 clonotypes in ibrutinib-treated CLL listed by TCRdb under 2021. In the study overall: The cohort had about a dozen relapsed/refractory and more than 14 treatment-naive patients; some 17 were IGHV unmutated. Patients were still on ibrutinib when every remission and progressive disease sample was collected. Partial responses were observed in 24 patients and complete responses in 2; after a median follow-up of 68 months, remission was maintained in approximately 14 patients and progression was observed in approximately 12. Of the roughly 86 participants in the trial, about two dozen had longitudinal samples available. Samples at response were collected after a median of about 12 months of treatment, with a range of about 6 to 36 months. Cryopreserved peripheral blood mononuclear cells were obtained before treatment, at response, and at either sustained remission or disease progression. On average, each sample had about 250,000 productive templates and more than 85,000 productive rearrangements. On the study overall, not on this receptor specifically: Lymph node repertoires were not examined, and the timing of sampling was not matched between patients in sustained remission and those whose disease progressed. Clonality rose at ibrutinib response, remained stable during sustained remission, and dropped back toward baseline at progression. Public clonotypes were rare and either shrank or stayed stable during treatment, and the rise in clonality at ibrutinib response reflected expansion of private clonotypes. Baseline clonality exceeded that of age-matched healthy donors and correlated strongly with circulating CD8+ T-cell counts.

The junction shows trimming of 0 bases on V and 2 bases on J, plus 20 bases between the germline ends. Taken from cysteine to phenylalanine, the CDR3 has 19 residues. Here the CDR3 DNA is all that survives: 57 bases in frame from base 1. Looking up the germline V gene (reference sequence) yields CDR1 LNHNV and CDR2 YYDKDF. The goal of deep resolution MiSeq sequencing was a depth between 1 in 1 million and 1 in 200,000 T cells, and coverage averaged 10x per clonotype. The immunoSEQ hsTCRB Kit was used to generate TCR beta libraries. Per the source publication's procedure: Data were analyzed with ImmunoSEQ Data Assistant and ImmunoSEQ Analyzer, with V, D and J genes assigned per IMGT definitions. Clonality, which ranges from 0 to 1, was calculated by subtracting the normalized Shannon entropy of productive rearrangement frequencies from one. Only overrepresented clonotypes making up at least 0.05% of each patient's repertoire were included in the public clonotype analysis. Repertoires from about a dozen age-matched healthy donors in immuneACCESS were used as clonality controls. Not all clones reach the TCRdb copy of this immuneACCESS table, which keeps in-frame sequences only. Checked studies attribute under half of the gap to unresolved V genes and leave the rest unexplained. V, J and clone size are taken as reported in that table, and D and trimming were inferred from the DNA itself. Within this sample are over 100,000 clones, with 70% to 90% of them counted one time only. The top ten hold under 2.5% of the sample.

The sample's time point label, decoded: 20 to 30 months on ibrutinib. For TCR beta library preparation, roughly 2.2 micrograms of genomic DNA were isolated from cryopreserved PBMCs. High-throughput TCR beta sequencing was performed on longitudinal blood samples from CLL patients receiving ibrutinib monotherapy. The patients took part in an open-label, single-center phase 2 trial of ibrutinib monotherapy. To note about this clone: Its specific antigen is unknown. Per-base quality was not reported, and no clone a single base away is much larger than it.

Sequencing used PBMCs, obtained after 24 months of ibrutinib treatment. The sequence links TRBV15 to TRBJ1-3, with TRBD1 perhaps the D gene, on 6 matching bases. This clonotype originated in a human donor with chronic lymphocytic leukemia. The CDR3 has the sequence CATSRDLGGSGHTGNTIYF. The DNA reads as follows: TGTGCCACCAGCAGAGATTTAGGGGGATCCGGACATACTGGAAACACCATATATTTT. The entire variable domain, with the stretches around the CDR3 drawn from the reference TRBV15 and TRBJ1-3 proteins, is DAMVIQNPRYQVTQFGKPVTLSCSQTLNHNVMYWYQQKSSQAPKLLFHYYDKDFNNEADTPDNFQSRRPNTSFCFLDIRSPGLGDTAMYLCATSRDLGGSGHTGNTIYFGEGSWLTVV.